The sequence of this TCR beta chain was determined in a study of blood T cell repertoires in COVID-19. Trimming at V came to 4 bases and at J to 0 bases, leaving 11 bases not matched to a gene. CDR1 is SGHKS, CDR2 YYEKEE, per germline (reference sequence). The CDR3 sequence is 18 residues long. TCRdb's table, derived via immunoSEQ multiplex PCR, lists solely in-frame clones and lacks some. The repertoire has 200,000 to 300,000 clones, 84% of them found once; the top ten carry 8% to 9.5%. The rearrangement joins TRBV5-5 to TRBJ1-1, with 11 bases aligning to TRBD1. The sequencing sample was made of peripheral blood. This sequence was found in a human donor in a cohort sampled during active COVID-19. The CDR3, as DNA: TGTGCCAGCAGCCTAAAAATGGACAGGGGGCGTGTGAACACTGAAGCTTTCTTT. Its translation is CASSLKMDRGRVNTEAFF.